A selection of T cell receptor beta chains follows, all from one sample in a study of beta chain features in type 1 diabetes. Some clones are missing from TCRdb's copy, which holds only in-frame ones; the method was immunoSEQ multiplex PCR. The data hold hundreds of thousands of clones, with about 13% observed a single time. Sequenced input: naive CD4+ T cells from blood. The receptors were gathered from a man aged 30 to 39 with type 1 diabetes. CDR3s include the opening cysteine and the closing phenylalanine or tryptophan. D genes are given only for firm matches. Clone size is shown for a subset of rows, as once, few, many or a class of expanded clone.

d_gene	abundance	j_gene	v_gene	CDR3aa	CDR3nt
TRBD2	.	TRBJ2-7	TRBV7-9	CASSFSGYSYEQYF	TGTGCCAGCAGCTTTAGCGGGTACTCCTACGAGCAGTACTTC
.	few	TRBJ1-1	TRBV18	CASSPLWDKNTEAFF	TGTGCCAGCTCACCATTGTGGGACAAGAACACTGAAGCTTTCTTT
TRBD1	few	TRBJ2-7	TRBV25-1	CASRPGTGSNEQYF	TGTGCCAGCAGACCCGGGACAGGGAGTAACGAGCAGTACTTC
.	few	TRBJ2-7	TRBV28	CASSLQKRGSGYEQYF	TGTGCCAGCAGTTTACAGAAAAGGGGTTCTGGCTACGAGCAGTACTTC
.	few	TRBJ2-3	TRBV9	CASSVGNPEGDTQYF	TGTGCCAGCAGCGTAGGGAACCCGGAGGGAGATACGCAGTATTTT
.	few	TRBJ2-3	TRBV25-1	CASSSGPAGLDTQYF	TGTGCCAGCAGTAGCGGACCCGCCGGGTTAGATACGCAGTATTTT
.	.	TRBJ2-4	TRBV20-1	CSAVAENIQYF	TGCAGTGCAGTAGCGGAAAACATTCAGTACTTC
.	few	TRBJ2-2	TRBV9	CASSVGITGTGELFF	TGTGCCAGCAGCGTAGGTATCACGGGCACCGGGGAGCTGTTTTTT
.	.	TRBJ2-5	TRBV15	CATSRDRGEETQYF	TGTGCCACCAGCAGAGATCGGGGAGAAGAGACCCAGTACTTC
.	.	TRBJ2-3	TRBV7-3	CASSLLEGGTDTQYF	TGTGCCAGCAGCTTACTCGAGGGTGGCACAGATACGCAGTATTTT
.	.	TRBJ2-3	TRBV28	CASLTPTDTQYF	TGTGCCAGTCTAACCCCGACAGATACGCAGTATTTT
.	few	TRBJ2-7	TRBV29-1	CSVEDRKQGTPEQYF	TGCAGCGTTGAAGATCGAAAACAGGGGACTCCGGAGCAGTACTTC
.	few	TRBJ2-7	TRBV7-9	CASSLVSREQYF	TGTGCCAGCAGCTTAGTTAGTCGCGAGCAGTACTTC
.	.	TRBJ2-1	TRBV5-1	CASVEGGDSSYNEQFF	TGCGCCAGCGTAGAAGGGGGGGATAGCTCCTACAATGAGCAGTTCTTC
.	few	TRBJ2-1	TRBV2	CASTRRAGQYSYNEQFF	TGTGCCAGCACAAGGAGGGCGGGACAGTACTCCTACAATGAGCAGTTCTTC
.	.	TRBJ2-5	TRBV19	CATASGLTWETQYF	TGTGCCACTGCCTCCGGTCTCACTTGGGAGACCCAGTACTTC
TRBD2	few	TRBJ2-7	TRBV5-1	CASSPGRTSFEQYF	TGCGCCAGCAGCCCCGGTCGGACTAGCTTCGAGCAGTACTTC
TRBD2	.	TRBJ2-1	TRBV14	CASSQVRGRAGDNEQFF	TGTGCCAGCAGCCAAGTCCGCGGGAGGGCCGGGGACAATGAGCAGTTCTTC
TRBD2	few	TRBJ2-5	TRBV28	CASSDLAGGETQYF	TGTGCCAGCAGTGACTTAGCGGGCGGAGAGACCCAGTACTTC
TRBD2	.	TRBJ2-1	TRBV15	CATSRLAGGLGNEQFF	TGTGCCACCAGCAGGCTAGCGGGAGGGTTGGGCAATGAGCAGTTCTTC
TRBD1	.	TRBJ1-3	TRBV5-6	CASSFGDRASNTIYF	TGTGCCAGCAGCTTCGGGGACAGGGCATCCAACACCATATATTTT
TRBD2	.	TRBJ2-7	TRBV5-4	CASRTTGLADYEQYF	TGTGCCAGCAGGACCACGGGACTAGCGGACTACGAGCAGTACTTC
TRBD1	few	TRBJ2-6	TRBV19	CASRHQGAGANVLTF	TGTGCCAGTAGGCATCAGGGGGCTGGGGCCAACGTCCTGACTTTC
.	few	TRBJ1-1	TRBV25-1	CASSVLGGSTEAFF	TGTGCCAGCAGTGTCCTCGGGGGGTCCACTGAAGCTTTCTTT
.	.	TRBJ2-5	TRBV30	CAWSVSRAHETQYF	TGTGCCTGGAGTGTCTCTCGAGCGCATGAGACCCAGTACTTC
.	once	TRBJ2-7	TRBV20-1	CSAQESYEQYF	TGCAGTGCCCAGGAATCCTACGAGCAGTACTTC
.	.	TRBJ1-1	TRBV4-2	CASSQQPRGNTEAFF	TGTGCCAGCAGCCAACAGCCCCGGGGGAATACTGAAGCTTTCTTT
TRBD1	.	TRBJ2-2	TRBV30	CAWSVLQQGAAGELFF	TGTGCCTGGAGTGTATTACAACAGGGGGCGGCCGGGGAGCTGTTTTTT
.	few	TRBJ2-7	TRBV4-2	CASSPALTGSYEQYF	TGTGCCAGCAGCCCCGCCCTGACAGGCTCCTACGAGCAGTACTTC